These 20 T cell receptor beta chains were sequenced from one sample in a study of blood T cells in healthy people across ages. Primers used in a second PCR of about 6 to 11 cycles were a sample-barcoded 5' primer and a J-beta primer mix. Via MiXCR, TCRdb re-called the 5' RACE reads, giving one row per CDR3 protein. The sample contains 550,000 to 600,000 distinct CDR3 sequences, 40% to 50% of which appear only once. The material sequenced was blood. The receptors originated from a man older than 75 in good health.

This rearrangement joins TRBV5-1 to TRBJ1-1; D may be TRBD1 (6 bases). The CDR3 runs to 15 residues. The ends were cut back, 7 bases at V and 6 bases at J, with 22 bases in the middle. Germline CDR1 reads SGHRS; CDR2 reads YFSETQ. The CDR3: CASQPKPQGRSEAFF. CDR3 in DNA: TGCGCCAGCCAACCCAAACCACAGGGTAGGTCTGAAGCTTTCTTT.

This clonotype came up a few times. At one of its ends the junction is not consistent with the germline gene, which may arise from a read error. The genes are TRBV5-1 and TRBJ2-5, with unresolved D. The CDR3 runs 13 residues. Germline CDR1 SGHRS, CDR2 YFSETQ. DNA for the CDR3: TGCGCCGGCAGCTTGGTCGTGGAAGAGACCCAGTACTTC. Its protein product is CAGSLVVEETQYF.

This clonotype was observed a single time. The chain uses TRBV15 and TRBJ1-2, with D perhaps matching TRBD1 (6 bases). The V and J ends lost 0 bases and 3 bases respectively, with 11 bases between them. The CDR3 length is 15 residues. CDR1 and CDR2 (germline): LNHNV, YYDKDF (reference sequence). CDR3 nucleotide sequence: TGTGCCACCAGCAGAGATCTGACAGGAGACTATGGCTACACCTTC. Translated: CATSRDLTGDYGYTF.

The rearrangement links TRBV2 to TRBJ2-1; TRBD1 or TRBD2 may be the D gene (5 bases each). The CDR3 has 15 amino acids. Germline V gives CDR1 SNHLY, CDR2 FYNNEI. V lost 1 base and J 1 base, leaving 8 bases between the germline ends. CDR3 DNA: TGTGCCAGCAGTGAAGGAGGGACGTCCTACAATGAGCAGTTCTTC. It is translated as CASSEGGTSYNEQFF.

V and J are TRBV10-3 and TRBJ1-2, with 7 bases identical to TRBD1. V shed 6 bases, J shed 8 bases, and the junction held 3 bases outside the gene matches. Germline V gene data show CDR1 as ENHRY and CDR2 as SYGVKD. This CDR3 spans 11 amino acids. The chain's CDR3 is CAISRDSGYTF. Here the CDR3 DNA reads TGTGCCATCAGCAGGGACAGCGGCTACACCTTC.

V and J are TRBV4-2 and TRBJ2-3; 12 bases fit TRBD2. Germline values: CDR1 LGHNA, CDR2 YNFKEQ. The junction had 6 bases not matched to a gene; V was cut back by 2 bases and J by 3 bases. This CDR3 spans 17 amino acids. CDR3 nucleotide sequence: TGTGCCAGCAGCCAAACACTAGCGGGAGGAAGTACAGATACGCAGTATTTT. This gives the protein CASSQTLAGGSTDTQYF.

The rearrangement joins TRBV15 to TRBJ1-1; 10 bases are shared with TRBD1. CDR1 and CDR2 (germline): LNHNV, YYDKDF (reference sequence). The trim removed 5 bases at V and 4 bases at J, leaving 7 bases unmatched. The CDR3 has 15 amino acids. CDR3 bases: TGTGCCACCAGCGGAGGTTGGACAGGGGGCACTGAAGCTTTCTTT. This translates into CATSGGWTGGTEAFF.

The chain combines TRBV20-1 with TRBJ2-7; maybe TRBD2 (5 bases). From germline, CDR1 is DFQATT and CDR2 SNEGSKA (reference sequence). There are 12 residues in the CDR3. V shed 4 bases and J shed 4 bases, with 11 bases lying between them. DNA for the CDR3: TGCAGTGCTACAGAAAGCGGATACGAGCAGTACTTC. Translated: CSATESGYEQYF.

CDR3 in amino acids: CASSFVTEPEAGKLFF. CDR3 nucleotide sequence: TGTGCCAGCAGTTTTGTGACGGAGCCAGAGGCAGGAAAACTGTTTTTT. The chain joins TRBV27 to TRBJ1-4; D call uncertain. V was trimmed by 3 bases and J by 10 bases, leaving 21 bases between them. The CDR3 spans 16 residues. Germline lookup yields CDR1 MNHEY and CDR2 SMNVEV (reference sequence).

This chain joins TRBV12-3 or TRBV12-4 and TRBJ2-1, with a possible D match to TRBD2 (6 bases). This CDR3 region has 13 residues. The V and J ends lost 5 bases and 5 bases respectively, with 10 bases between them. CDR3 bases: TGTGCCAGCAGTAGGAGGGACCACAATGAGCAGTTCTTC. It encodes CASSRRDHNEQFF.

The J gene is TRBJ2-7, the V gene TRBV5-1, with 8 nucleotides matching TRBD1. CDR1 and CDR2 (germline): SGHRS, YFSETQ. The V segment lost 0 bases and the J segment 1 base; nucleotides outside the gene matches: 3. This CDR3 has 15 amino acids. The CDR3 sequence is CASSLGWTGSYEQYF. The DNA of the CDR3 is TGCGCCAGCAGCTTGGGCTGGACAGGGTCCTACGAGCAGTACTTC.

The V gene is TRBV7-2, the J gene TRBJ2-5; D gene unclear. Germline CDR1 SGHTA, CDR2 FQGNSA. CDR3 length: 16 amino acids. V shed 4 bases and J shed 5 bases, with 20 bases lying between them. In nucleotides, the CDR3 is TGTGCCAGCAGCTCAGTCACACGGTCTGTTAGGGAGACCCAGTACTTC. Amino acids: CASSSVTRSVRETQYF.

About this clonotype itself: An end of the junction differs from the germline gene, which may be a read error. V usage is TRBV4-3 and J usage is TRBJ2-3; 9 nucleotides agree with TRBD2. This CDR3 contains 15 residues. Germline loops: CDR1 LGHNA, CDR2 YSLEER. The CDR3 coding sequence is TGCGCCGGCAGCCAATCTAGCGGGGACACAGATACGCAGTATTTT. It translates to CAGSQSSGDTDTQYF.

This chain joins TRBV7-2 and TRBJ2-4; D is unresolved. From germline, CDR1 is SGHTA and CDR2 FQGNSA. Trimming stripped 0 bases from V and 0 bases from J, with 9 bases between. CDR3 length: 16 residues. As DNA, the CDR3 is TGTGCCAGCAGCTTAGCGCTGGCCAGAGCCAAAAACATTCAGTACTTC. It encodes CASSLALARAKNIQYF.

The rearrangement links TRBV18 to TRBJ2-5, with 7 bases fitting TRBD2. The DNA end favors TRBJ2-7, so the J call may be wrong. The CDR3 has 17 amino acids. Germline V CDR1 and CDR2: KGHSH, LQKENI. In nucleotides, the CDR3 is TGTGCCAGCTCACTAACGACGGGAGGACCGACCACCTACGAGCAGTACTTC. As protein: CASSLTTGGPTTYEQYF.

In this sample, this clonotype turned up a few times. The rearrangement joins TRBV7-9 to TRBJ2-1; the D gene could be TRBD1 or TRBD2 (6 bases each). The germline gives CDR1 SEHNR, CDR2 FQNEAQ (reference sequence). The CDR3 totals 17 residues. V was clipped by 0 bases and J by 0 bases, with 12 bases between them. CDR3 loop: CASSLAGGSNSYNEQFF. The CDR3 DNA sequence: TGTGCCAGCAGCTTAGCGGGGGGCAGCAACTCCTACAATGAGCAGTTCTTC.

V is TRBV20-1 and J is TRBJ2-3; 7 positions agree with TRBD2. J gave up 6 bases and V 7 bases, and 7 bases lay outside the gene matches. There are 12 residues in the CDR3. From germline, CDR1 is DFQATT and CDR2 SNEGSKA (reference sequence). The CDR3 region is CSVVREGDTQYF. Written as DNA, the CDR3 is TGCAGTGTCGTCAGGGAGGGGGATACGCAGTATTTT.

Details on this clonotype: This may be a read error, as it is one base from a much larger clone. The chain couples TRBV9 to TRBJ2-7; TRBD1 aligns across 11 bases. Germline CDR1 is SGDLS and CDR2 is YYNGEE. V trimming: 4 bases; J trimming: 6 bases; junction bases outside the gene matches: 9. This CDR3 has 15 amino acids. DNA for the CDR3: TGTGCCAGCAGCTTCACCGGGACAGGGGGTTTCGAGCAGTACTTC. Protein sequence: CASSFTGTGGFEQYF.

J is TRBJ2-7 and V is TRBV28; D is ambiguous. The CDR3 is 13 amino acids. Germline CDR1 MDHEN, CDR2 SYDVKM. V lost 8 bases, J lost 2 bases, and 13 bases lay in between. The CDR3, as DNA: TGTGCCAGCCCTCCTGCCCGGACCTACGAGCAGTACTTC. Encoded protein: CASPPARTYEQYF.

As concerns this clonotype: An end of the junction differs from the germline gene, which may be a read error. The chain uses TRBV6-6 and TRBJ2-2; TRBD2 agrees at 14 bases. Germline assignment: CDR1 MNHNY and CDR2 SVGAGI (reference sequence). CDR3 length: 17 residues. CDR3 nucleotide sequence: TGTGCCAGCACCAACGGGGGACTAGCGGGGGATTCCGGGGAGCGGTTTTTT. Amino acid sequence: CASTNGGLAGDSGERFF.